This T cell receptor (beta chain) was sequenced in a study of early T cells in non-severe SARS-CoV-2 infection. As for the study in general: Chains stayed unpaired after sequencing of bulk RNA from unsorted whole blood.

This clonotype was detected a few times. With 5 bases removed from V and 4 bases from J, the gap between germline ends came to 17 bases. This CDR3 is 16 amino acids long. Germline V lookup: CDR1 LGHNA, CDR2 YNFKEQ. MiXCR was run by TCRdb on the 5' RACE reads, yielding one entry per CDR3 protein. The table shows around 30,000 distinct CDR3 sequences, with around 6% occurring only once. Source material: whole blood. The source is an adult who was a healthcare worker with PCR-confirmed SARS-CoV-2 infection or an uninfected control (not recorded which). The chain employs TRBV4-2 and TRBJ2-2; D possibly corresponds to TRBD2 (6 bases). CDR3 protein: CASSDSPGDGTGELFF. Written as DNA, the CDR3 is TGTGCCAGCAGCGATTCCCCGGGAGATGGCACCGGGGAGCTGTTTTTT.